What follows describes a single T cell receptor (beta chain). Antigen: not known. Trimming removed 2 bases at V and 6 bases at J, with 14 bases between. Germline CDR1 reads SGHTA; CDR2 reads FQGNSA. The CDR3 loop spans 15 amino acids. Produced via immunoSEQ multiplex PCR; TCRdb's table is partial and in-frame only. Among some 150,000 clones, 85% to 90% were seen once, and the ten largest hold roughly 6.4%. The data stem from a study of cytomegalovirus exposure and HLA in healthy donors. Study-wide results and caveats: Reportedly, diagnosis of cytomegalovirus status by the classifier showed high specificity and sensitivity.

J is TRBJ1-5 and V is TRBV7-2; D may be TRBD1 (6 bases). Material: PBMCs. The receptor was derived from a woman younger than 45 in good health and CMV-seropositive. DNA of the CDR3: TGTGCCAGCAGCTTAAGGGGGGGAGGTGTTCAGCCCCAGCATTTT. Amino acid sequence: CASSLRGGGVQPQHF.